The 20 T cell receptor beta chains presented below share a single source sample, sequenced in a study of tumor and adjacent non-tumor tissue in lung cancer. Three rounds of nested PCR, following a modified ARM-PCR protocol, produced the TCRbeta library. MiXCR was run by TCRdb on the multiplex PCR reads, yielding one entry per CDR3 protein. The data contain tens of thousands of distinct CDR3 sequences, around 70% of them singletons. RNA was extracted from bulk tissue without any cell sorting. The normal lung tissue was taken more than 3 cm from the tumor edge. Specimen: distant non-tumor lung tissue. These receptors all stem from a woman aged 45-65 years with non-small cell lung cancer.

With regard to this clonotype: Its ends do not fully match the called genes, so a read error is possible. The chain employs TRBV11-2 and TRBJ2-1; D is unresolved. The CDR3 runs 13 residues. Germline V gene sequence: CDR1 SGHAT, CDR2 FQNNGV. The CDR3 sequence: CTSSLNAGYEQLF. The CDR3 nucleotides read TGTACCAGTAGCCTCAATGCAGGATATGAGCAGCTCTTC.

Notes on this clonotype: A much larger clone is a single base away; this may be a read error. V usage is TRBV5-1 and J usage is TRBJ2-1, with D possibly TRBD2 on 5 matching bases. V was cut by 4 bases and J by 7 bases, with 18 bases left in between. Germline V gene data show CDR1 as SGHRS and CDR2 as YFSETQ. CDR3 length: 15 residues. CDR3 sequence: CASSPWRPDENEQFF. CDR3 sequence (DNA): TGCGCCAGCAGCCCCTGGAGGCCCGACGAGAATGAGCAGTTCTTC.

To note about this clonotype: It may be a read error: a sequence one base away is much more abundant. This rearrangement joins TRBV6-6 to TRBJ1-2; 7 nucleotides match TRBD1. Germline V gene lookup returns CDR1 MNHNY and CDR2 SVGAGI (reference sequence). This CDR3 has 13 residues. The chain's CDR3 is CTSRQATGSGYTF. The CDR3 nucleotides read TGTACCAGCAGGCAGGCGACAGGGAGCGGCTACACCTTC.

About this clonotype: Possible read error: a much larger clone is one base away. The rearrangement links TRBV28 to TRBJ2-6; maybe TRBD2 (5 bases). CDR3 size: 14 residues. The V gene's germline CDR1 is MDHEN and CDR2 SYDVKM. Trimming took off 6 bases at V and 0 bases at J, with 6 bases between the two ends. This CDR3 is CASRSGSGANVLTF. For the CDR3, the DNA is TGTGCCAGCAGGAGCGGCTCTGGGGCCAACGTCCTGACTTTC.

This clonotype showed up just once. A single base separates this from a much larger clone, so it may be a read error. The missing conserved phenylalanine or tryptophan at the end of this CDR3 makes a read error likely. The CDR3 region is CASSPIGQNQETQYL. Written as DNA, the CDR3 is TGTGCCAGCAGCCCTATTGGGCAGAACCAAGAGACCCAGTACCTC. V and J are TRBV6-2 or TRBV6-3 and TRBJ2-5; D is unclear. This CDR3 is 15 amino acids long. V was clipped by 6 bases and J by 0 bases, with 14 bases between them. CDR1 and CDR2 (germline): MNHEY, SVGEGT.

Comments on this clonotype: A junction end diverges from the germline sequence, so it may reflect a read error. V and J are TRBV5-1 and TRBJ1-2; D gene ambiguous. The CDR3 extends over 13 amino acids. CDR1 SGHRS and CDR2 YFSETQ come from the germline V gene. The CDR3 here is CASSLDGNYGCTF. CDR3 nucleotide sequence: TGCGCCAGCAGTCTGGACGGAAACTATGGCTGCACCTTC.

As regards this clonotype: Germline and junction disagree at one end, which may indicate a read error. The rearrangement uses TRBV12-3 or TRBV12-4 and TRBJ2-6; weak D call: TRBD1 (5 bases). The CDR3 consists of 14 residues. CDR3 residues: CASGRGSGANILSF. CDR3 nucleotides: TGTGCCAGCGGTAGGGGATCTGGGGCCAACATCCTGAGTTTC.

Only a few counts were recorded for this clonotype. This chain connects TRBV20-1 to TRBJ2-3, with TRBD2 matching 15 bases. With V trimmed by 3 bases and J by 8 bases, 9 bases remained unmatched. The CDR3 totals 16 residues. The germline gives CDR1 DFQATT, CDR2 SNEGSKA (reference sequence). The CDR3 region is CSASFQPGLAGGTQYF. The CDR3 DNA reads TGCAGTGCTAGTTTCCAGCCGGGACTAGCGGGGGGTACGCAGTATTTT.

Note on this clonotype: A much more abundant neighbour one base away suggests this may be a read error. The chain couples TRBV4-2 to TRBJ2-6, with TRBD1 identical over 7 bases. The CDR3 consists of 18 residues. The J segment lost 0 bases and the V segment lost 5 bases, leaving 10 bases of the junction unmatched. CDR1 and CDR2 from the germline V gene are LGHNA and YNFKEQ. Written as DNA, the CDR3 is TGTGCCAGCAGCTCAAAAGGGGGCGTGAGCTCTGGGGCCAACGTCCTGACTTTC. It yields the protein CASSSKGGVSSGANVLTF.

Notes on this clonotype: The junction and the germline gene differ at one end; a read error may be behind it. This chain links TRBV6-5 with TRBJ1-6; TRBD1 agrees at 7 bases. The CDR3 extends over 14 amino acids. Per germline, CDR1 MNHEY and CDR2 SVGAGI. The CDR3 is CAGRQQGLGPPLHF. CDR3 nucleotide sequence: TGTGCCGGCAGACAACAGGGGCTAGGACCACCCCTCCACTTT.

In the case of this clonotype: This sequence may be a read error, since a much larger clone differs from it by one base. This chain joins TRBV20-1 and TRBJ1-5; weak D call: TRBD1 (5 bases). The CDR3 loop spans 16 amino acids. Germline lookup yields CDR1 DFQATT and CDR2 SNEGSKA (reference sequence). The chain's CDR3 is CTAGTRGNNRNQPQHF. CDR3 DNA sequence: TGCACTGCTGGCACGAGGGGCAATAATCGCAATCAGCCCCAGCATTTT.

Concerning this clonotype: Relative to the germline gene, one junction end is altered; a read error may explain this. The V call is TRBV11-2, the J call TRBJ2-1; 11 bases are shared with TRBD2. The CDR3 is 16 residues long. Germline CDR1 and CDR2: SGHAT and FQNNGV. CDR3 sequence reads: CVSSLMTGTSGPDQFF. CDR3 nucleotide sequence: TGTGTCAGCAGTCTAATGACCGGGACTAGCGGACCAGATCAGTTCTTC.

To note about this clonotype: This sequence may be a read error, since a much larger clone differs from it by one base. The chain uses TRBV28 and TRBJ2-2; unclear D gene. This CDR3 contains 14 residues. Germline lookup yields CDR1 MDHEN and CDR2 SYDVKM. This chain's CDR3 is CVSSNSVNTGELFF. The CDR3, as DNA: TGTGTCAGCAGTAATTCAGTGAACACCGGGGAGCTGTTTTTT.

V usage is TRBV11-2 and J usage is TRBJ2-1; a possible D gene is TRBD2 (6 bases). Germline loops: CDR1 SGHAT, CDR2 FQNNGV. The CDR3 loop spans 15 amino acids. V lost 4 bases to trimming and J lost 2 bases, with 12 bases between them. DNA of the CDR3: TGTGCCAGCAGCTCGGACACTAGCCCCTACAATGAGCAGTTCTTC. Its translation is CASSSDTSPYNEQFF.

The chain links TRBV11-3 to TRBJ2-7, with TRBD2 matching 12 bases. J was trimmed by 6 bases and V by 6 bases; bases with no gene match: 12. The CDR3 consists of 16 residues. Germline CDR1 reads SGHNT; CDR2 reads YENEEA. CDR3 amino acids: CASRRLAGDTGGEQYF. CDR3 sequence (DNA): TGTGCCAGCAGACGACTAGCGGGAGATACGGGAGGCGAGCAGTACTTC.

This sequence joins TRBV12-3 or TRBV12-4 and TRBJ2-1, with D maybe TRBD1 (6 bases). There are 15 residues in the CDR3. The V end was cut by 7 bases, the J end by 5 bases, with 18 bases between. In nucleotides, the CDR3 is TGTGCCAGCAACTCAACCGGGACAACAGACAATGAGCAGTTCTTC. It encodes CASNSTGTTDNEQFF.

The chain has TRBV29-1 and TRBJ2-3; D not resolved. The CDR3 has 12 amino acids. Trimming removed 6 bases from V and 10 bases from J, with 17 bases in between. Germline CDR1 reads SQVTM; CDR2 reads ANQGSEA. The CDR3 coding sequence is TGCAGCGTCGAATGGGAAGGCGATGCGCAGTATTTT. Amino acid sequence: CSVEWEGDAQYF.

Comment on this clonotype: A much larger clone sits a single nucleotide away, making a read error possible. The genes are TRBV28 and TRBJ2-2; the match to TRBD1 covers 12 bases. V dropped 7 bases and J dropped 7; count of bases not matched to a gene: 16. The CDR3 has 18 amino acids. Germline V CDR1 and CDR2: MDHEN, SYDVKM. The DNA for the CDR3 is TGTGCCAGCATTCCCAACCCGGGACAGGGGGCTATCATCGGGGAGCTGTTTTTT. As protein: CASIPNPGQGAIIGELFF.

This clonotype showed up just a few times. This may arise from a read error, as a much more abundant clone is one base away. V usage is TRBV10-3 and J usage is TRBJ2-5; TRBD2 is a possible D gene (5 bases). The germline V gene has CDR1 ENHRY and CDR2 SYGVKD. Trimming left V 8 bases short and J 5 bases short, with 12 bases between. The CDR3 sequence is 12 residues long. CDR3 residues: CAIAGIKETQYF. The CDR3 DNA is TGTGCCATCGCGGGCATCAAGGAGACCCAGTACTTC.

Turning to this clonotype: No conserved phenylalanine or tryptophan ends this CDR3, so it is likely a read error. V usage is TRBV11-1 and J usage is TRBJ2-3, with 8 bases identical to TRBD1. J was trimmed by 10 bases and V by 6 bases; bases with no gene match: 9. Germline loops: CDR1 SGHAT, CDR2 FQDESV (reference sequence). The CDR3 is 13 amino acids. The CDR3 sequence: CASRRTGMDAQYY. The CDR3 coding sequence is TGTGCCAGCAGAAGGACAGGGATGGATGCGCAGTATTAT.